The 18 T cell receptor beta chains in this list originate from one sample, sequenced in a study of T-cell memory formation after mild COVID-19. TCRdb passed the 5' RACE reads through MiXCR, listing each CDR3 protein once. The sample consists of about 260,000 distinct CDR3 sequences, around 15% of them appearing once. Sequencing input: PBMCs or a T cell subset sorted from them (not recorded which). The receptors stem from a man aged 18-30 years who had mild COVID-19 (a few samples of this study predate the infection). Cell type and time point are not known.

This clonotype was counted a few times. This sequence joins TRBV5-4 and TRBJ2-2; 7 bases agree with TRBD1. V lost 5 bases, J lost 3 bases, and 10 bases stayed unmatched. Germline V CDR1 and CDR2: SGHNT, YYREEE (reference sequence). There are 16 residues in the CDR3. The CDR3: CASSRDRVGDTGELFF. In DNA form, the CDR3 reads TGTGCCAGCAGTCGTGACAGGGTGGGGGACACCGGGGAGCTGTTTTTT. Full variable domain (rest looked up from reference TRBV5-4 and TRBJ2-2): ETGVTQSPTHLIKTRGQQVTLRCSSQSGHNTVSWYQQALGQGPQFIFQYYREEENGRGNFPPRFSGLQFPNYSSELNVNALELDDSALYLCASSRDRVGDTGELFFGEGSRLTVL.

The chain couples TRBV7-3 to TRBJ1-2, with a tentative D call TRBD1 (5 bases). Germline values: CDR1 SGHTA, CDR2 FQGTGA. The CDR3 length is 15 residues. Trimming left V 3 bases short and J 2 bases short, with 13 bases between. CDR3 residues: CASSLRGRTNYGYTF. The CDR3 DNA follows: TGTGCCAGCAGCTTGAGGGGCAGGACAAACTATGGCTACACCTTC.

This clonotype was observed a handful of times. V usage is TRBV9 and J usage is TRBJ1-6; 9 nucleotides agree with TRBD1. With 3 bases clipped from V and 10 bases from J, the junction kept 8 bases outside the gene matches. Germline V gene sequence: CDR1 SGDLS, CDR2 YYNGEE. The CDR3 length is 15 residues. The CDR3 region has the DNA TGTGCCAGCAGCGCGTCGACAGGGGGAGGCTCACCCCTCCACTTT. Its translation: CASSASTGGGSPLHF.

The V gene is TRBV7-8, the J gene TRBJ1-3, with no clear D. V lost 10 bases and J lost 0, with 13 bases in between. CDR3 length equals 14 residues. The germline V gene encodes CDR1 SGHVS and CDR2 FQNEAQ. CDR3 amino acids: CATYQAVSGNTIYF. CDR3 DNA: TGTGCCACCTATCAGGCGGTCTCTGGAAACACCATATATTTT. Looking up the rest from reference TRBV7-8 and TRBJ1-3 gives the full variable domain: GAGVSQSPRYKVAKRGQDVALRCDPISGHVSLFWYQQALGQGPEFLTYFQNEAQLDKSGLPSDRFFAERPEGSVSTLKIQRTQQEDSAVYLCATYQAVSGNTIYFGEGSWLTVV.

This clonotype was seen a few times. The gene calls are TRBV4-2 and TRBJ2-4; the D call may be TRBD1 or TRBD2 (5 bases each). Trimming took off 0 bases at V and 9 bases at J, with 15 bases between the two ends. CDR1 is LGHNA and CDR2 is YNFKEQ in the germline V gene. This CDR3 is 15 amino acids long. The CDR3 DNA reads TGTGCCAGCAGCCAAGATAGGGTCGGGGCAGGCATTCAGTACTTC. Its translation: CASSQDRVGAGIQYF.

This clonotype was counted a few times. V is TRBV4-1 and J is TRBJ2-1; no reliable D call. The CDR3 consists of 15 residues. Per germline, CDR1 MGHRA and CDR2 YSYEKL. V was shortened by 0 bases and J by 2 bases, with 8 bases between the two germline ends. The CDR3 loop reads CASSQDPGTYNEQFF. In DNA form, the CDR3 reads TGCGCCAGCAGCCAAGATCCTGGTACCTACAATGAGCAGTTCTTC.

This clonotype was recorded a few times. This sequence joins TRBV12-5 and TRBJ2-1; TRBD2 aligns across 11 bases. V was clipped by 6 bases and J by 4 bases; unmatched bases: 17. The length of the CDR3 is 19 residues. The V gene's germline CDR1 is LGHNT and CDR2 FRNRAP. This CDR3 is CASGPRGSGGAVTYNEQFF. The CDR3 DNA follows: TGTGCTAGTGGCCCCCGGGGTAGCGGGGGGGCCGTGACTTACAATGAGCAGTTCTTC.

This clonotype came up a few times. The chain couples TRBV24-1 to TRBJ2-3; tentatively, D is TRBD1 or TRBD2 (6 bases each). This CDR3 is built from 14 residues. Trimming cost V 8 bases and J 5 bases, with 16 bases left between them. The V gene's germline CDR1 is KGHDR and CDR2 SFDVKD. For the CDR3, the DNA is TGTGCCACCACGGATACAGGGCGGGGAGATACGCAGTATTTT. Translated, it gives CATTDTGRGDTQYF.

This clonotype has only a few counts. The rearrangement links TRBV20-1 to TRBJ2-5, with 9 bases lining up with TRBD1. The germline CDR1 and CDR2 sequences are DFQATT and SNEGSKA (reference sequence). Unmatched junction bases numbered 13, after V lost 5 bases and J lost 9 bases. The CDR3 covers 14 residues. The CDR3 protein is CSAVRPSQGAAQYF. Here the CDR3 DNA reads TGCAGTGCTGTCCGACCCTCACAGGGGGCGGCCCAGTACTTC.

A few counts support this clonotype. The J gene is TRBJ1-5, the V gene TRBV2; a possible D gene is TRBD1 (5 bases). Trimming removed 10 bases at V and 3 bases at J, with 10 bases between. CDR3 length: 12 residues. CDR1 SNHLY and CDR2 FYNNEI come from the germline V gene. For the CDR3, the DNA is TGTGCCACCGGGACGGTCAATCAGCCCCAGCATTTT. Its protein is CATGTVNQPQHF.

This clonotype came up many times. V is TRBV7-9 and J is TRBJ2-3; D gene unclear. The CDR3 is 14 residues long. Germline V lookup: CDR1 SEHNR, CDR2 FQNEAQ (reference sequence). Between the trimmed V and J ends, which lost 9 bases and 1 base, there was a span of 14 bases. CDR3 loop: CARQAIRGTDTQYF. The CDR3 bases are TGTGCCAGGCAGGCCATCCGAGGCACAGATACGCAGTATTTT.

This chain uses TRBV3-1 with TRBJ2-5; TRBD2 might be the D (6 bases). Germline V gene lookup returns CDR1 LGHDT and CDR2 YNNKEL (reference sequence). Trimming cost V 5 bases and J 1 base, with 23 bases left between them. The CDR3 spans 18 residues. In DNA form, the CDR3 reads TGTGCCAGCAGCTCCCTTGTCGTGGCGGGGAAAACCCAAGAGACCCAGTACTTC. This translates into CASSSLVVAGKTQETQYF.

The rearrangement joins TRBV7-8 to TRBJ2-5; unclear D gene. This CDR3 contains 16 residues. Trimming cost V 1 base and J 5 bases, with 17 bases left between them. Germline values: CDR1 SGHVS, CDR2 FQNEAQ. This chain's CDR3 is CASSLGSLGSRETQYF. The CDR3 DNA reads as TGTGCCAGCAGCTTAGGATCTCTTGGTTCTCGGGAGACCCAGTACTTC.

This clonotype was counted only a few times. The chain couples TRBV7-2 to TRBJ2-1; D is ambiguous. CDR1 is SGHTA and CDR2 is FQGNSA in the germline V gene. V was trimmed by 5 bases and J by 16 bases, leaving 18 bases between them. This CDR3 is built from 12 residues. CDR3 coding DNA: TGTGCCAGCAGCAGTGCGACAACCCCCGTATTCTTC. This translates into CASSSATTPVFF.

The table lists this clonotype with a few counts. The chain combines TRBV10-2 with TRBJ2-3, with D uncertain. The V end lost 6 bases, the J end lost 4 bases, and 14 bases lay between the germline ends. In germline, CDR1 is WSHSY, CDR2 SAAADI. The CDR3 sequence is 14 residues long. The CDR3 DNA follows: TGCGCCAGCAGGCGTCGGCCCGTCCCAGATACGCAGTATTTT. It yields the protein CASRRRPVPDTQYF.

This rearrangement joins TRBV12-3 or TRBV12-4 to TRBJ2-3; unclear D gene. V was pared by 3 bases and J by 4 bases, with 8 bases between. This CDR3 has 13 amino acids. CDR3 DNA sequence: TGTGCCAGCAGTTTTAGGGTTCCAGATACGCAGTATTTT. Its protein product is CASSFRVPDTQYF.

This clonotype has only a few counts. The CDR3 nucleotides read TGTGCCAGCAGCGCCAGACTCTTTGGGCGGGACACTGAAGCTTTCTTT. This translates into CASSARLFGRDTEAFF. The chain links TRBV7-9 to TRBJ1-1; D unresolved. The CDR3 is made up of 16 amino acids. Trimming removed 5 bases at V and 3 bases at J, with 19 bases between. Germline-derived CDR1 and CDR2 are SEHNR and FQNEAQ (reference sequence).

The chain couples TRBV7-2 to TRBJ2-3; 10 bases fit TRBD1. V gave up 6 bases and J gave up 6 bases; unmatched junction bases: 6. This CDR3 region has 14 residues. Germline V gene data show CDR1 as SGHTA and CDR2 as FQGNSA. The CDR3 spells CASRRTGGRDTQYF. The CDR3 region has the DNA TGTGCCAGCAGACGGACAGGGGGGAGGGATACGCAGTATTTT.